This is a list of T cell receptor beta chains from one sample in a study of blood T cell repertoires in COVID-19. The repertoire was sequenced with immunoSEQ multiplex PCR; TCRdb's copy has only in-frame clones and lacks some. The sample includes a few hundred thousand clones, roughly 84% of them seen just once. Material for sequencing was PBMCs or T cells enriched from blood (not recorded which). The receptors were gathered from a woman aged 25 to 39 who had recovered from COVID-19. Both conserved end residues are part of each CDR3. Fields, in order: V gene, J gene, CDR3 protein.

v_call: TRBV19; j_call: TRBJ2-1; cdr3_aa: CASSNGGYSYNEQFF
v_call: TRBV2; j_call: TRBJ1-2; cdr3_aa: CASSQEEGGGYTF
v_call: TRBV29-1; j_call: TRBJ2-3; cdr3_aa: CSVDGRPSGRTDTQYF
v_call: TRBV6-1; j_call: TRBJ2-7; cdr3_aa: CASSDSGTPTPYEQYF
v_call: TRBV5-1; j_call: TRBJ2-7; cdr3_aa: CASSLDGIRNEQYF
v_call: TRBV5-4; j_call: TRBJ2-3; cdr3_aa: CASSFATGTDTQYF
v_call: TRBV27; j_call: TRBJ2-5; cdr3_aa: CASRREPTETQYF
v_call: TRBV10-3; j_call: TRBJ2-3; cdr3_aa: CAISEWGAGGTDTQYF
v_call: TRBV18; j_call: TRBJ1-1; cdr3_aa: CASSPPRGGGTEAFF
v_call: TRBV6-1; j_call: TRBJ2-1; cdr3_aa: CASSGSQGLAEYNEQFF
v_call: TRBV7-2; j_call: TRBJ2-1; cdr3_aa: CASSPPGLDNEQFF
v_call: TRBV19; j_call: TRBJ1-5; cdr3_aa: CASSIERQPQHF
v_call: TRBV11-2; j_call: TRBJ1-2; cdr3_aa: CASSLGRGVGGYTF
v_call: TRBV5-5; j_call: TRBJ2-1; cdr3_aa: CASSLRGGQSYNEQFF
v_call: TRBV9; j_call: TRBJ2-1; cdr3_aa: CASSVGAGEGDNEQFF
v_call: TRBV2; j_call: TRBJ1-5; cdr3_aa: CASSNREGQPQHF
v_call: TRBV7-2; j_call: TRBJ1-1; cdr3_aa: CASSLDRGKRNTEAFF
v_call: TRBV7-2; j_call: TRBJ2-1; cdr3_aa: CASSSTRYNEQFF
v_call: TRBV13; j_call: TRBJ1-3; cdr3_aa: CASSLGGGGSGNTIYF
v_call: TRBV5-6; j_call: TRBJ2-3; cdr3_aa: CASSPSQRESTDTQYF
v_call: TRBV6-1; j_call: TRBJ1-1; cdr3_aa: CASSEGQGLNTEAFF
v_call: TRBV6-5; j_call: TRBJ1-2; cdr3_aa: CASSLDRGDYGYTF
v_call: TRBV18; j_call: TRBJ1-4; cdr3_aa: CASSPYSEGNEKLFF
v_call: TRBV19; j_call: TRBJ2-3; cdr3_aa: CASRPLWASTDTQYF
v_call: TRBV10-3; j_call: TRBJ2-7; cdr3_aa: CAISVEDLGTSGTYEQYF
v_call: TRBV27; j_call: TRBJ1-2; cdr3_aa: CASSLAGTGYNGYTF
v_call: TRBV3-1/TRBV3-2; j_call: TRBJ1-6; cdr3_aa: CASSQAGPYSPLHF